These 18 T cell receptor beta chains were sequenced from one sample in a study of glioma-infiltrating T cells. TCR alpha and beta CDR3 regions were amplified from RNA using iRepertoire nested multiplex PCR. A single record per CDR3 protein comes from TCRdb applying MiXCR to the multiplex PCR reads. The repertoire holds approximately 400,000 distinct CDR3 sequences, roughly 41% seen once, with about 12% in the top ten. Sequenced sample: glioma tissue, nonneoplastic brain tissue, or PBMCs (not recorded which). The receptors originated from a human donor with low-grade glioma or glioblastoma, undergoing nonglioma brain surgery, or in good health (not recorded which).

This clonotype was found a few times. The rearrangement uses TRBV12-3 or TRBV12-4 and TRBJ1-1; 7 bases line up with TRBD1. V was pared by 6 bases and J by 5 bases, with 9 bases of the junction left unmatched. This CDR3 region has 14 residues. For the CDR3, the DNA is TGTGCCAGCAGCTGGCAGGGGGTGGGGACTGAAGCTTTCTTT. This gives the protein CASSWQGVGTEAFF.

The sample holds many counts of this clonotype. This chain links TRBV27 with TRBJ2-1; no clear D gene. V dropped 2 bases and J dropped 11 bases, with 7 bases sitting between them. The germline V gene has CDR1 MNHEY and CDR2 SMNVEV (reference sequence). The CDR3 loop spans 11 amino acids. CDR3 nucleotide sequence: TGTGCCAGCAGTTTAGGGCTAAAGCAGTTCTTC. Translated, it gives CASSLGLKQFF.

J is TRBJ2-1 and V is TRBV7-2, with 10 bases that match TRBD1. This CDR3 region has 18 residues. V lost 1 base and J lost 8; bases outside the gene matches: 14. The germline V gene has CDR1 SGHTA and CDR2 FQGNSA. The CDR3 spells CASSLGPRTGGYFHEQFF. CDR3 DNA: TGTGCCAGCAGCTTAGGGCCCCGGACAGGGGGGTATTTCCATGAGCAGTTCTTC. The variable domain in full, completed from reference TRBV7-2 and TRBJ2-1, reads GAGVSQSPSNKVTEKGKDVELRCDPISGHTALYWYRQSLGQGLEFLIYFQGNSAPDKSGLPSDRFSAERTGGSVSTLTIQRTQQEDSAVYLCASSLGPRTGGYFHEQFFGPGTRLTVL.

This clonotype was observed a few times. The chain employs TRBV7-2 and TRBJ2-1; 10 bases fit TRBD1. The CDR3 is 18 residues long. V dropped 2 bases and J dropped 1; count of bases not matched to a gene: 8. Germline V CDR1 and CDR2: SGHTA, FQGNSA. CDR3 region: CASSLIPDRGPSYNEQFF. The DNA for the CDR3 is TGTGCCAGCAGCTTAATCCCCGACAGGGGGCCTTCCTACAATGAGCAGTTCTTC.

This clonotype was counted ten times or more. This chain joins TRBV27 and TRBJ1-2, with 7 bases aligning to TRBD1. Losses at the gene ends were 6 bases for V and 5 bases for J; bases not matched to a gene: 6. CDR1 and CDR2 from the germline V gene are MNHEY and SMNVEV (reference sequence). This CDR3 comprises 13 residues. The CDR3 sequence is CASRGQSRYGYTF. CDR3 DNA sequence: TGTGCCAGCAGGGGACAGTCGCGTTATGGCTACACCTTC.

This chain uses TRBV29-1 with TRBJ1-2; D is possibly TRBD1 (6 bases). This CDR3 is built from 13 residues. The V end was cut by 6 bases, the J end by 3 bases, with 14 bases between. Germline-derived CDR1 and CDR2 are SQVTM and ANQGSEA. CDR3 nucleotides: TGCAGCGTCCGGACGGGGGCTGACTATGGCTACACCTTC. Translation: CSVRTGADYGYTF.

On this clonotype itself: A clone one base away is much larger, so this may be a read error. CDR3: CSARAAGGRSSNQTQHF. The CDR3 DNA follows: TGCAGTGCTAGGGCCGCAGGGGGCAGGTCAAGCAATCAGACCCAGCATTTT. This chain uses TRBV20-1 with TRBJ1-5; 8 nucleotides align to TRBD1. This CDR3 contains 17 residues. In germline, CDR1 is DFQATT, CDR2 SNEGSKA (reference sequence).

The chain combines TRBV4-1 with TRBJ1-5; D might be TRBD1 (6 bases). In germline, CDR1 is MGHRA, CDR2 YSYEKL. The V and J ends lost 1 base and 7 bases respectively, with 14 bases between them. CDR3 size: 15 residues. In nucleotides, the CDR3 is TGCGCCAGCAGCCAAGTATCTTGGGGGCAGCAGCCCCAGCATTTT. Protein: CASSQVSWGQQPQHF.

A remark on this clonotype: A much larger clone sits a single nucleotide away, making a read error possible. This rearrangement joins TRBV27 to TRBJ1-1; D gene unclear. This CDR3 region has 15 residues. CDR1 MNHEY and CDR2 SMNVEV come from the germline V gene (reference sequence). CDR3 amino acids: CASSASATGNTEASF. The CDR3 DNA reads TGTGCCAGCTCAGCAAGCGCGACCGGGAACACTGAAGCTTCCTTT.

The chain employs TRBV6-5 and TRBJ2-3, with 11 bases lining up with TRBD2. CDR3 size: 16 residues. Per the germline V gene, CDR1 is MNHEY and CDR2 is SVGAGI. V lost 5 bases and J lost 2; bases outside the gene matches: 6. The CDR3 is CASSGGTSGITDTQYF. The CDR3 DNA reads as TGTGCCAGCAGTGGGGGGACTAGCGGAATCACAGATACGCAGTATTTT.

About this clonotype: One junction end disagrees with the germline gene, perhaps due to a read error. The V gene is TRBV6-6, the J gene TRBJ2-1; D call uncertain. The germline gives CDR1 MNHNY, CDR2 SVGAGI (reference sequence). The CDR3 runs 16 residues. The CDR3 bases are TGTGCCAGCAGTTACTCGAGAACTCCTTCCTACAATGAGCGGTTCTTC. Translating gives CASSYSRTPSYNERFF.

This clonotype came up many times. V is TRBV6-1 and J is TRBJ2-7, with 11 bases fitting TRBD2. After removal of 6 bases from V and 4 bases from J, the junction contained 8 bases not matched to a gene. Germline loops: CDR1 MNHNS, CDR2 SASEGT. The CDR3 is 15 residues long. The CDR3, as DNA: TGTGCCAGCAGCCCCGGGGGGACTAGCGGTTACGAGCAGTACTTC. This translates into CASSPGGTSGYEQYF.

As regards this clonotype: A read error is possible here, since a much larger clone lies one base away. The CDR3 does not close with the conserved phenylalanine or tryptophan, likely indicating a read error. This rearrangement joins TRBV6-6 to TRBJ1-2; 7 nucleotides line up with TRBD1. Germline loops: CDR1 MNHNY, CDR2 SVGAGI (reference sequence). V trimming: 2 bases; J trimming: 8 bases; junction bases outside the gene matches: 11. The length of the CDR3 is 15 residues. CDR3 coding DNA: TGTGCCAGCAGTTACCAGGGACAGCGCCCCGGGGGCTACACCTTA. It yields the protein CASSYQGQRPGGYTL.

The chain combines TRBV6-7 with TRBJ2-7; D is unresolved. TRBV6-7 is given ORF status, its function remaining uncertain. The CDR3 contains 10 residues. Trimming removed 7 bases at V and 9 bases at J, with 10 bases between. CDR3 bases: TGTGCCAGCATCGGGTTTATGCAGTACTTC. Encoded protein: CASIGFMQYF.

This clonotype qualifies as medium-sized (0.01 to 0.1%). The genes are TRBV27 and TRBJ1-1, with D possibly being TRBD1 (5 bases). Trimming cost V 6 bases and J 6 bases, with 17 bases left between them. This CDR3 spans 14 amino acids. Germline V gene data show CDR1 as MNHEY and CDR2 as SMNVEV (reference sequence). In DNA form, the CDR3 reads TGTGCCAGCAGCCCGATTGGACATTTCGCTGAAGCTTTCTTT. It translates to CASSPIGHFAEAFF.

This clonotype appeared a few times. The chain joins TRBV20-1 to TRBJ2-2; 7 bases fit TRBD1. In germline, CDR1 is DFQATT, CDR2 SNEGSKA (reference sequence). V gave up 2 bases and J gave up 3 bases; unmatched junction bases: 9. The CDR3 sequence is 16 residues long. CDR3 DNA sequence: TGCAGTGCTAGACCGGGCAGGGGGTGGTACACCGGGGAGCTGTTTTTT. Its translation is CSARPGRGWYTGELFF.

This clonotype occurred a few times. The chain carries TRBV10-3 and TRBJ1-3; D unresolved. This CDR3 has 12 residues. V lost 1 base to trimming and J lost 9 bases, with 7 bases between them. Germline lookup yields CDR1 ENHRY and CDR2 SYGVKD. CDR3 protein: CAISEFLATIYF. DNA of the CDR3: TGTGCCATCAGTGAGTTCCTAGCCACCATATATTTT.

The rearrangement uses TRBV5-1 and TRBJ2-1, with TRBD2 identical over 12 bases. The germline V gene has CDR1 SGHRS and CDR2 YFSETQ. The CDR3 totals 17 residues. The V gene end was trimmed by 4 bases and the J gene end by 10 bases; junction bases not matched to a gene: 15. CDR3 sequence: CASSPGLAGQLSYEQFF. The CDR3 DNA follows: TGCGCCAGCAGCCCGGGACTAGCGGGTCAACTTTCCTACGAGCAGTTCTTC.